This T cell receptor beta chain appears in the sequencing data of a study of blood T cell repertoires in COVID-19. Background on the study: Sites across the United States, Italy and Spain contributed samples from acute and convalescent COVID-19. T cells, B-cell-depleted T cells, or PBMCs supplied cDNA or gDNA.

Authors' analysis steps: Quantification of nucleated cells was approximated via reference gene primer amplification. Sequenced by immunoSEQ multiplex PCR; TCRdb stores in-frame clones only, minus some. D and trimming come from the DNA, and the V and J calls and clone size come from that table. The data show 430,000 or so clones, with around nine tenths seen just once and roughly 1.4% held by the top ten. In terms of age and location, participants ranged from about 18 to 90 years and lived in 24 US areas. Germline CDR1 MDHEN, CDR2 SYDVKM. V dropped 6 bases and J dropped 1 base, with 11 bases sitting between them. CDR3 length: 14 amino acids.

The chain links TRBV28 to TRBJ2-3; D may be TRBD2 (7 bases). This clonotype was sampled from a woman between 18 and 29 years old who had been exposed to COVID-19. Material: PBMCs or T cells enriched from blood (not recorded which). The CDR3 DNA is TGTGCCAGCAGACCGGGGGGCCGCACAGATACGCAGTATTTT. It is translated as CASRPGGRTDTQYF.